The sequence of this T cell receptor (beta chain) was determined in a study of blood T cell repertoires in COVID-19 (dated by TCRdb to about 2020). At the level of the whole study: Collaborator samples came from the United States, Italy and Spain and covered acute and convalescent phases of COVID-19. Sample metadata almost always included a de-identified subject ID, COVID-19 status, age in years and sex. Deeply sampled blood TCRbeta repertoires from subjects exposed to, actively infected with, or recovered from COVID-19 were included in the dataset. Samples came from the ongoing ImmuneRACE study (first 160 participants) plus 1,254 subjects from 6 global collaborators. The material from the prospective study consisted of cDNA or gDNA derived from T cells, B-cell-depleted T cells, or PBMCs. HLA class I and class II types, where available, came from metadata supplied by the sample provider rather than from assay-based typing. The repertoires were made available in a free public database intended to serve as a resource for research on the immune response to SARS-CoV-2.

The germline ends are 17 bases apart after V is trimmed by 0 bases and J by 5 bases. Via the germline V gene (reference sequence), CDR1 is SGHKS and CDR2 YYEKEE. The CDR3 measures 16 amino acids from cysteine to phenylalanine. Only the CDR3 region is kept as DNA, spanning 48 bases read in frame from base 1. The immunoSEQ Assay, a bias-controlled multiplex PCR, was used to amplify TCRbeta CDR3 regions from genomic DNA. The source study handled its data this way. The number of nucleated cells in each sample was estimated by amplification of reference gene primers within the assay. To quantify the absolute abundance of each unique TCRbeta CDR3 rearrangement, sequence reads were collapsed and filtered. For each sample, productive Simpson clonality was calculated as the square root of Simpson's diversity index over productive rearrangements. TCRdb provides this immuneACCESS table in a form limited to in-frame rearrangements. Some clones are lacking; in checked studies, under half of them reflect an unresolved V gene, and why the rest are absent is not known. The DNA was the basis for D and trimming; V, J and clone size are from that table. Present in this sample are roughly 270,000 clones, around 85% of which were seen just once. The top ten hold around 2.5% of the sample.

Results the study describes overall, beyond this receptor: How much clinical and demographic metadata was included differed by source and by participant, and the metadata was provided uncurated.

In the prospective study, participants were about 18 to 90 years old, resided in 24 geographic areas of the United States, and were enrolled through a virtual design. In the prospective study, cohorts were assigned on the basis of participant-reported clinical history obtained from a screening survey and a study questionnaire. Recovered participants in ImmuneRACE Cohort 3 were defined by two consecutive negative NP/OP PCR tests, clearance by a healthcare professional, or resolution of symptoms. In the prospective study, whole blood, serum and a nasopharyngeal or oropharyngeal swab were collected from each participant by mobile phlebotomists. Additional blood draws and questionnaires over a 2-month period could optionally be provided by prospective study participants. Before DNA extraction, prospective study blood samples were shipped either frozen or at room temperature. This clone came up once. Its antigen has not been determined. No base-level quality is on record; no much larger clone is a single base apart.

This TCR derives from a woman aged 50 to 60 who had recovered from COVID-19. The chain employs TRBV5-5 and TRBJ2-5, and possibly TRBD1, on 6 matching bases. The sample was PBMCs or T cells enriched from blood (not recorded which). The CDR3 region: CASSLGSGHLSETQYF. The DNA is TGTGCCAGCAGCTTGGGTTCGGGACACCTTTCGGAGACCCAGTACTTC.